The 2 T cell receptor beta chains in this list originate from one sample, sequenced in a study of T cells after yellow fever vaccination. One entry per CDR3 protein, called by TCRdb with MiXCR from the 5' RACE reads. The sample records some 560,000 distinct CDR3 sequences, approximately 16% being singletons. Specimen: PBMCs, collected 5 days after the first yellow fever vaccination. Every receptor here comes from a man aged 18 to 29 who received the YFV17D yellow fever vaccine.

There are a few counts of this clonotype. The rearrangement joins TRBV18 to TRBJ1-2; no definite D call. The CDR3 covers 12 residues. Germline values: CDR1 KGHSH, CDR2 LQKENI. V was trimmed by 2 bases and J by 8 bases, leaving 9 bases between them. The CDR3 sequence: CASSPADVGYTF. In DNA, the CDR3 is TGTGCCAGCTCACCAGCGGACGTGGGCTACACCTTC.

The chain employs TRBV4-2 and TRBJ2-2; TRBD1 aligns across 8 bases. The CDR3 consists of 16 residues. Trimming at V came to 1 base and at J to 4 bases, leaving 5 bases not matched to a gene. CDR1 and CDR2 (germline): LGHNA, YNFKEQ. This CDR3 is CASSQVRQGFTGELFF. CDR3 DNA sequence: TGTGCCAGCAGCCAAGTGCGACAGGGGTTCACCGGGGAGCTGTTTTTT.